A single sample gave rise to the 2 T cell receptor beta chains below, sequenced in a study of T cell repertoires in cytomegalovirus infection. Via MiXCR, TCRdb re-called the reads, giving one row per CDR3 protein. Counted here are approximately 320,000 distinct CDR3 sequences, over 7.5% occurring once; the ten biggest clones make up approximately 4.7%. The sample was PBMCs. The receptor source for this set is a human donor in good health (CMV status not recorded). Some clones in this sample may be carry-over from other donors' samples.

This clonotype was picked up many times. The gene calls are TRBV7-9 and TRBJ2-1; tentatively, D is TRBD2 (5 bases). Germline CDR1 and CDR2: SEHNR and FQNEAQ (reference sequence). The CDR3 runs to 14 residues. With 7 bases removed from V and 7 bases from J, the gap between germline ends came to 17 bases. CDR3 protein: CASTLPGMGNEQFF. DNA for the CDR3: TGTGCCAGCACCCTGCCCGGGATGGGGAATGAGCAGTTCTTC.

This clonotype showed up many times. The chain carries TRBV7-2 and TRBJ1-1; D perhaps matches TRBD1 (6 bases). The CDR3 consists of 15 residues. Trimming stripped 4 bases from V and 1 base from J, with 13 bases between. Germline V CDR1 and CDR2: SGHTA, FQGNSA. Written as DNA, the CDR3 is TGTGCCAGCAGCTATTACTCGACAGGGAACACTGAAGCTTTCTTT. Amino acids: CASSYYSTGNTEAFF. Based on the CDR3 plus reference TRBV7-2 and TRBJ1-1, the full variable domain is GAGVSQSPSNKVTEKGKDVELRCDPISGHTALYWYRQSLGQGLEFLIYFQGNSAPDKSGLPSDRFSAERTGGSVSTLTIQRTQQEDSAVYLCASSYYSTGNTEAFFGQGTRLTVV.